This T cell receptor (beta chain) is from a study of cytomegalovirus exposure and HLA in healthy donors (dated by TCRdb to 2016 to 2017). Study-wide context: According to an earlier analysis of around 600 of the donors, some 180 million T cells yielded 117 million unique TCR beta sequences and approximately 280 Gb of sequence data. Of the 350 to 400 genotyped donors, roughly 85% fell in the genetic ancestry cluster associated with self-reported Caucasian donors. HLA typing covered class I and class II loci at four-digit resolution. To predict cytomegalovirus infection status, the study brought together high-throughput TCR immunosequencing, statistical association of individual TCRs with disease status, and machine learning. The T cell repertoires of 666 subjects were profiled by immunosequencing and related to cytomegalovirus serostatus. In addition to the first cohort of several hundred subjects, a separate validation cohort of about 120 different subjects was used. Typing coverage varied by locus: roughly 629-630 donors for A, B, C, DRB1 and DQB1; roughly 510 for DQA1; about 600 for DPA1; fewer than 480 for DPB1. The study was designed to test whether signatures of past pathogen exposure could be identified by cataloging public T cell receptors. About 330 gigabases of sequencing data and 70 million to 95 million unique TCR sequences made up an early release that covered around 640 HLA-typed donors. A later genetic analysis took genome-wide SNP genotypes for about 55% of the roughly 700 donors and used that subset as a discovery cohort. All discovery cohort repertoires had been generated on a single sequencing platform. Among 350 to 400 genotyped donors of the cohort, an average of about 240,000 unique TCR beta nucleotide sequences were sequenced per donor, roughly 18% of them non-productive. An earlier analysis of approximately 580 of the donors used high-throughput TCR beta sequencing to judge whether each TCR beta V gene segment behaved as functional or pseudogenic. The later analysis used no new phenotypic data to find candidate immune exposures, relying instead on TCR beta sequences and their occurrence across donors. Roughly 5 DR-DQ haplotypes were handled as single units for association and clustering because linkage in the cohort was strong. A later analysis re-analyzed previously published TCR beta repertoires from hundreds of donors and added high-resolution HLA genotyping to study TCR occurrence patterns. Alongside the repertoire data, information on donor age, sex, ethnicity and CMV serostatus was compiled.

Results and caveats for the whole study, not just this receptor: In a later analysis, about 16,000 TCR beta sequences were associated with specific HLA alleles at a false discovery rate of 0.05. The authors suggested that the approach could potentially be generalized to other disease states and immunological phenotypes. Only TCR beta chains were sequenced in this cohort, and the absence of alpha or paired-chain data limited detectable features. Most TCR sequences were observed very rarely across donors, whereas some public TCRs were present in many individuals. In a later analysis, HLA-associated TCR beta chains were found to be more clonally expanded and to have lower generation probabilities than equally common non-associated chains. A later analysis found that TCR association rates varied across HLA loci, with DRB1 alleles showing the most associated TCRs and HLA-C alleles the fewest. According to a later analysis, most CMV-associated TCR beta chains appeared to be HLA-restricted, and the HLA associations seemed to be driven largely by CMV exposure. Because some donors lacked HLA typing at each locus, the association tests relied only on the typed subset. A later genetic analysis associated a missense DCLRE1C variant with V-gene and J-gene trimming of TCR beta chains, and an independent cohort replicated the association. A cluster of highly shared sequence variants was judged likely to represent a technical artifact of the sequencing pipeline. Some IMGT-functional V segments, including TRBV6-2 and TRBV6-3, could not be told apart with the 87-base-pair reads, so those segments were excluded. A later genetic analysis reported fewer N-insertions in productive TCRs among donors in an Asian-associated ancestry cluster than the roughly 670-donor mean. Linkage disequilibrium might explain the correlated functional status among segregating V segments, but an unknown experimental factor could not be ruled out. A further reported finding was that TCR beta sequences accurately predicted the HLA-A and HLA-B alleles for most subjects in the first cohort. In a later analysis, several top co-occurrence clusters were reported to appear linked to parvovirus B19, influenza, CMV and Epstein-Barr virus. The study gave a list of some 150 TCR beta chains associated with cytomegalovirus. For the cohort, immune exposure information was limited to CMV serostatus. In both the original and validation cohorts, the classifier was reported to diagnose cytomegalovirus status with high specificity and sensitivity. A few of the identified cytomegalovirus-associated TCR beta chains were confirmed in vitro to be specific for cytomegalovirus antigens. Sequencing depth was assumed to be roughly uniform across donors in the presence/absence analyses, though that assumption may not hold. When HLA alleles, especially DR and DQ, strongly co-occurred, TCR associations were difficult to assign to individual alleles. In an earlier analysis of 587 of the donors, most TCR beta V segments appeared in productive rearrangements about 87% or about 30% of the time, broadly matching IMGT annotations. The earlier analysis of approximately 560 of the donors excluded 15 to 20 rarely observed V segments, including chromosome 9 orphons, because counts were too low.

Comment on this clone: Which antigen it targets is not known. No base qualities exist here, and no much larger clone lies one base off it.

The library relied on the immunoSEQ multiplex PCR assay. A mixture of 60 forward primers for TCR Vbeta segments and 13 reverse primers for TCR Jbeta segments was used in the multiplex PCR. A multiplex PCR assay on genomic DNA amplified the CDR3 region of rearranged TCR beta genes. The Illumina HiSeq System was used to sequence the amplified TCR beta libraries as 87-base-pair reads. Turning to the authors' computational methods: In a later analysis, 77 million or so unique TCR beta chains were counted across the approximately 640 repertoires, and roughly 11 million of these chains were shared by at least two donors. A nearest-neighbor algorithm error-corrected the raw reads and collapsed the reads into unique sequences, merging closely related sequences to remove PCR and sequencing errors. CDR3 sequences were aligned to IMGT reference sequences to assign V, D and J gene segments. For a sequence to be retained, a match of at least six nucleotides was required to both a V gene segment and a J gene segment. Rearrangements were called productive when the CDR3 lacked stop codons and stayed in frame with V and J; all others were non-productive. CDR3 was defined by IMGT convention, running from the second conserved V-encoded cysteine to the conserved J-encoded phenylalanine. The earlier analysis of 500 to 750 of the donors excluded any sequence lacking an unambiguous match to a single V gene segment. In an earlier analysis of approximately 610 of the donors, V segments were called functional above 56.7% productive rearrangements and were called segregating when the between-donor standard deviation exceeded 5%. A statistical classification framework was built to diagnose cytomegalovirus status from the catalog of TCR beta chain sequences. In a later analysis, TCR nucleotide sequences were compared against IMGT/GENE-DB human TR gene sequences so that V and J genes could be assigned. Using the TCRdist pipeline, a later analysis assigned CDR3 sequences along with most-parsimonious VDJ recombination scenarios. In a later analysis, every TCR beta chain was defined by the combination of its CDR3 amino acid sequence and its V-gene family, and reads without a unique V-gene family were dropped. In a later analysis, several hundred highly shared, low-generation-probability nucleotide sequences were removed to address suspected cross-contamination and a sequencing artifact. A later analysis calculated a clonal expansion index for each public chain from normalized within-repertoire ranks of inferred template counts. In a later analysis, generation probabilities were computed using a VDJ recombination model fitted to out-of-frame rearrangements, and the results were checked against IGoR. Hypergeometric tests were used in a later analysis to score TCR-TCR, TCR-HLA and TCR-CMV co-occurrence, with a repertoire-size bias correction applied to the TCR pairs. A later analysis estimated false discovery rates by permuting HLA or CMV assignments 20 times. In a later analysis, co-occurring TCRs were grouped using DBSCAN, with TCRdist sequence similarity added in when clustering inside HLA-allele-positive subsets. Repertoires with fewer than 30,000 or more than 120,000 public chains, plus five repertoires with anomalous nucleotide sharing, were excluded from co-occurrence clustering. TCRdb took this table from immuneACCESS and kept in-frame rearrangements with V and J called. Such tables lack part of the clones; where checked against another copy, unresolved V genes explain under half of the gap, and the rest is unexplained. V, J and clone size are taken as reported in that table, and D and trimming were inferred from the DNA itself. The sample table contains about 31,000 clones; only one count was recorded for about 63% of them. The ten top clones hold roughly 20% of the sample.

The cohort consisted of 666 healthy bone marrow donors. Cohort members were all nominally healthy when sampled, although unrecorded immune exposures were likely present. The donor was CMV seropositive and was included in the group of 290 or so seropositive cohort members. Every donor gave a peripheral blood sample, and the peripheral blood mononuclear cells from that sample were used for TCR beta sequencing. Genomic DNA was extracted from the blood cell samples with the Qiagen DNeasy Blood Extraction Kit. Including cysteine and phenylalanine, the CDR3 has 13 amino acids. Only the CDR3 DNA is retained, 39 bases long and in frame from the first base. Based on the germline V gene, the CDR1 and CDR2 sequences are SQVTM and ANQGSEA. Trimming removed 6 bases from V and 8 bases from J, leaving 17 bases between the germline ends.

The rearranged segments are TRBV29-1 and TRBJ2-1; the D gene is not confidently resolved. This sequence originates from a man aged 45 to 65 in good health and CMV-seropositive. Sample: PBMCs. The CDR3 amino acid sequence is: CSVSIGYADEQFF. The bases are TGCAGCGTCAGCATTGGGTACGCGGATGAGCAGTTCTTC.